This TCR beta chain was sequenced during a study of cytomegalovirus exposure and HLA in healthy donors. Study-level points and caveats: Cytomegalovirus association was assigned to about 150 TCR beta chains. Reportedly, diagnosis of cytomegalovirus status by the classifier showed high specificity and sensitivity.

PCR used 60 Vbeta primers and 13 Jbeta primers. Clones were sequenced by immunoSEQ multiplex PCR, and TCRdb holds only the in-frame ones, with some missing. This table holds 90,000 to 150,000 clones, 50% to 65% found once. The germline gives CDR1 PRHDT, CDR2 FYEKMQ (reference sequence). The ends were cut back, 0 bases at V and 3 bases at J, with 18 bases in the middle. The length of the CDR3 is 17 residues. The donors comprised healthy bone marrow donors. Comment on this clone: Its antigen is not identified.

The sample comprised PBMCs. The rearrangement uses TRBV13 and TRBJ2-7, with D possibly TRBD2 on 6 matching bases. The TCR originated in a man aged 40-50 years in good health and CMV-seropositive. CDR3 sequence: CASSLGGGGRDNYEQYF. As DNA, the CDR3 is TGTGCCAGCAGCTTAGGGGGGGGAGGCAGGGATAACTACGAGCAGTACTTC.